The 5 T cell receptor beta chains below come from one sample, sequenced in a study of blood T cell repertoires in COVID-19. Produced via immunoSEQ multiplex PCR; TCRdb's table is partial and in-frame only. The profile shows under 250,000 clones, 83% of them singletons. Sequencing input: peripheral blood. Source of these receptors: a woman between 65 and 79 years old with active or convalescent COVID-19.

The rearrangement links TRBV14 to TRBJ2-5; D is possibly TRBD2 (6 bases). Trimming took 3 bases from V and 5 from J, leaving 19 bases between them. Germline-derived CDR1 and CDR2 are SGHDN and FVKESK. There are 16 residues in the CDR3. CDR3 bases: TGTGCCAGCAGCCAGTGGGGGACTTATATCGGGGAGACCCAGTACTTC. It yields the protein CASSQWGTYIGETQYF.

This clone has ten or more counts. The chain couples TRBV5-1 to TRBJ1-2; 10 nucleotides line up with TRBD1. Losses at the gene ends were 4 bases for V and 7 bases for J; bases not matched to a gene: 7. There are 14 residues in the CDR3. The germline gives CDR1 SGHRS, CDR2 YFSETQ. The CDR3 DNA reads as TGCGCCAGCAGCCCGAGACAGGGGGCTCGTGGCTACACCTTC. Its protein product is CASSPRQGARGYTF.

J is TRBJ2-3 and V is TRBV18; no reliable D call. CDR3 length: 14 residues. Germline V CDR1 and CDR2: KGHSH, LQKENI. Trimming pared 3 bases from V and 2 bases from J, leaving 9 bases between. The chain's CDR3 is CASSPATSTDTQYF. The CDR3 DNA sequence: TGTGCCAGCTCACCCGCTACTTCCACAGATACGCAGTATTTT.

The chain combines TRBV29-1 with TRBJ1-2; the match to TRBD1 covers 10 bases. The CDR3 has 13 amino acids. The V gene's germline CDR1 is SQVTM and CDR2 ANQGSEA. The J segment lost 8 bases and the V segment lost 5 bases, leaving 8 bases of the junction unmatched. The CDR3 coding sequence is TGCAGCGTTAGGACAGGGGGAATGGAGGGCTACACCTTC. This sequence encodes CSVRTGGMEGYTF.

The CDR3 loop reads CASSPLSGQGAGGWQYF. Written as DNA, the CDR3 is TGTGCCAGCTCACCCCTATCGGGACAGGGTGCTGGAGGGTGGCAGTACTTC. The chain couples TRBV18 to TRBJ2-7; TRBD1 matches 9 bases. Germline CDR1 is KGHSH and CDR2 is LQKENI. V shed 3 bases, J shed 9 bases, and the junction held 18 bases outside the gene matches. The CDR3 contains 17 residues.